Presented here are 25 T cell receptor beta chains from one specimen sequenced in a study of T cells after yellow fever vaccination. TCRdb re-called the 5' RACE reads with MiXCR, one entry per CDR3 protein. The sample has about 510,000 distinct CDR3 sequences, roughly a fifth seen once. Material: PBMCs, obtained more than 20 days after the first yellow fever vaccination. The source is a man between 18 and 29 years old who received the YFV17D yellow fever vaccine.

The chain joins TRBV7-2 to TRBJ2-7, with TRBD2 as a possible D gene (6 bases). The CDR3 is 15 residues long. With 0 bases removed from V and 4 bases from J, the gap between germline ends came to 13 bases. Germline V CDR1 and CDR2: SGHTA, FQGNSA. The CDR3 DNA reads TGTGCCAGCAGCTTAGCCCCGGGAGTACGGTACGAGCAGTACTTC. It specifies CASSLAPGVRYEQYF.

This clonotype was counted only a few times. The rearrangement links TRBV6-1 to TRBJ1-6; TRBD1 matches 8 bases. J was trimmed by 4 bases and V by 1 base; bases with no gene match: 9. From germline, CDR1 is MNHNS and CDR2 SASEGT. CDR3 length: 18 residues. The CDR3, as DNA: TGTGCCAGCAGTGAAGATGTGACAGGGGCAGGGTATAATTCACCCCTCCACTTT. Amino acids: CASSEDVTGAGYNSPLHF.

The chain is built from TRBV9 and TRBJ1-6; no reliable D call. CDR1 and CDR2 (germline): SGDLS, YYNGEE. V gave up 0 bases and J gave up 7 bases, with 2 bases separating them. The CDR3 is made up of 12 amino acids. CDR3 protein: CASSVANSPLHF. In nucleotides, the CDR3 is TGTGCCAGCAGCGTAGCCAATTCACCCCTCCACTTT.

CDR3 nucleotide sequence: TGTGCCAGCAGTTTAAGTTTTAGGGACAGAAACTACGAGCAGTACTTC. It translates to CASSLSFRDRNYEQYF. V is TRBV12-3 or TRBV12-4 and J is TRBJ2-7; the match to TRBD1 covers 7 bases. The CDR3 has 16 residues. V dropped 2 bases and J dropped 3; count of bases not matched to a gene: 10.

This clonotype has a handful of counts. The chain is built from TRBV10-3 and TRBJ2-3; maybe TRBD1 (5 bases). V shed 7 bases and J shed 4 bases, with 6 bases lying between them. This CDR3 is 11 amino acids long. Per the germline V gene, CDR1 is ENHRY and CDR2 is SYGVKD. The CDR3 is CAIKGPDTQYF. The CDR3 DNA follows: TGTGCCATCAAGGGGCCAGATACGCAGTATTTT.

The V call is TRBV2, the J call TRBJ1-2, with TRBD1 as a possible D gene (5 bases). Germline CDR1 reads SNHLY; CDR2 reads FYNNEI. This CDR3 is 14 amino acids long. The V gene lost 2 bases and the J gene lost 9 bases, with 16 bases spanning the gap. For the CDR3, the DNA is TGTGCCAGCAGTGAAAATACGGGGCGGGGTAGCTACACCTTC. This encodes CASSENTGRGSYTF.

The V and J genes are TRBV11-2 and TRBJ2-7, with D uncertain. Per germline, CDR1 SGHAT and CDR2 FQNNGV. Trimming took off 10 bases at V and 3 bases at J, with 16 bases between the two ends. CDR3 length: 13 residues. CDR3 bases: TGTGCCACCCTGATGGAACCGGGCTACGAGCAGTACTTC. Translating gives CATLMEPGYEQYF.

This chain links TRBV12-3 or TRBV12-4 with TRBJ2-1; D may match TRBD1 or TRBD2 (5 bases each). Trimming removed 3 bases from V and 5 bases from J, with 14 bases in between. CDR3 length: 15 residues. The CDR3 DNA sequence: TGTGCCAGCAGTTTTCTGGGGGTCGGAAACAATGAGCAGTTCTTC. Its protein product is CASSFLGVGNNEQFF.

The genes are TRBV27 and TRBJ2-3; D ambiguous. CDR1 and CDR2 (germline): MNHEY, SMNVEV (reference sequence). Trimming removed 2 bases from V and 5 bases from J, with 11 bases in between. The CDR3 consists of 14 residues. CDR3 amino acids: CASSLNAAGDTQYF. The DNA for the CDR3 is TGTGCCAGCAGTTTAAATGCTGCTGGAGATACGCAGTATTTT.

This clonotype was counted between two and nine times. V usage is TRBV3-1 and J usage is TRBJ2-7; TRBD2 agrees at 7 bases. The J segment lost 3 bases and the V segment lost 1 base, leaving 6 bases of the junction unmatched. The CDR3 contains 15 residues. The germline gives CDR1 LGHDT, CDR2 YNNKEL (reference sequence). As DNA, the CDR3 is TGTGCCAGCAGCCAAGCGATCTCGGGAGGCTACGAGCAGTACTTC. Encoded protein: CASSQAISGGYEQYF.

This clonotype was observed a handful of times. The gene calls are TRBV29-1 and TRBJ2-3; TRBD2 might be the D (7 bases). Deletions cut 3 bases from V and 6 bases from J, with 19 bases between. From germline, CDR1 is SQVTM and CDR2 ANQGSEA. The CDR3 is 15 residues long. This CDR3 is CSVDRGGHDSDTQYF. Written as DNA, the CDR3 is TGCAGCGTTGATAGGGGGGGCCACGACTCGGATACGCAGTATTTT.

CDR3 protein: CSASHRGPEAFF. DNA for the CDR3: TGCAGTGCCAGCCACAGGGGGCCTGAAGCTTTCTTT. V gene TRBV20-1 combines with J gene TRBJ1-1; TRBD1 aligns across 9 bases. This CDR3 comprises 12 residues. Losses at the gene ends were 6 bases for V and 6 bases for J; bases not matched to a gene: 5. Germline CDR1 reads DFQATT; CDR2 reads SNEGSKA (reference sequence).

J is TRBJ1-2 and V is TRBV28, with a weak D call TRBD1 (5 bases). With 8 bases removed from V and 7 bases from J, the gap between germline ends came to 20 bases. The germline V gene has CDR1 MDHEN and CDR2 SYDVKM. The CDR3 loop spans 14 amino acids. Here the CDR3 DNA reads TGTGCCAGCGGCAAACGCGCGGGGCGAAGTGGCTACACCTTC. Its protein product is CASGKRAGRSGYTF.

CDR3 sequence: CSARDREEFADTQYF. The CDR3 region has the DNA TGCAGTGCTAGAGATAGGGAAGAGTTCGCAGATACGCAGTATTTT. The chain is built from TRBV20-1 and TRBJ2-3; D uncertain. The CDR3 has 15 residues. Germline CDR1 DFQATT, CDR2 SNEGSKA (reference sequence). Trimming took off 0 bases at V and 4 bases at J, with 14 bases between the two ends.

This rearrangement joins TRBV7-9 to TRBJ2-1; D possibly corresponds to TRBD2 (5 bases). This CDR3 region has 12 residues. The V end was cut by 6 bases, the J end by 6 bases, with 9 bases between. The germline CDR1 and CDR2 sequences are SEHNR and FQNEAQ (reference sequence). The CDR3 spells CASRDLANEQFF. The CDR3 region has the DNA TGTGCCAGCAGGGATCTAGCCAATGAGCAGTTCTTC.

This clonotype was seen only a few times. V gene TRBV12-3 or TRBV12-4 combines with J gene TRBJ1-5, with 10 bases lining up with TRBD1. V shed 5 bases, J shed 3 bases, and the junction held 7 bases outside the gene matches. The CDR3 consists of 16 residues. CDR3 nucleotide sequence: TGTGCCAGCAGTGGTAGGACAGGGGGACCCAATCAGCCCCAGCATTTT. This encodes CASSGRTGGPNQPQHF.

The chain is built from TRBV4-2 and TRBJ1-6; TRBD1 is a possible D gene (5 bases). The V gene's germline CDR1 is LGHNA and CDR2 YNFKEQ. The CDR3 sequence is 14 residues long. V lost 3 bases and J lost 14, with 17 bases in between. The DNA for the CDR3 is TGTGCCAGCAGCCACCGGGACCAGCCCGCGTCCCTCCACTTT. Encoded protein: CASSHRDQPASLHF.

This clonotype was observed a few times. J is TRBJ2-7 and V is TRBV6-5, with D possibly TRBD1 on 5 matching bases. Germline values: CDR1 MNHEY, CDR2 SVGAGI. The CDR3 has 13 amino acids. With 2 bases removed from V and 3 bases from J, the gap between germline ends came to 8 bases. The CDR3 loop is CASSYSRDYEQYF. The CDR3 DNA sequence: TGTGCCAGCAGTTACAGCAGGGACTACGAGCAGTACTTC.

This clonotype was detected many times. The chain combines TRBV3-1 with TRBJ2-3, with unresolved D. The CDR3 is 14 residues long. V gave up 0 bases and J gave up 3 bases, with 7 bases separating them. Germline CDR1 LGHDT, CDR2 YNNKEL (reference sequence). CDR3 nucleotides: TGTGCCAGCAGCCAAGACGGCGGAACAGATACGCAGTATTTT. It yields the protein CASSQDGGTDTQYF.

The CDR3 DNA reads as TGTGCCAGCAGCTTAACGGGTCCCCACGAGCAGTACGTC. This gives the protein CASSLTGPHEQYV. V usage is TRBV7-9 and J usage is TRBJ2-7; D is undetermined. The CDR3 spans 13 residues. Trimming took off 2 bases at V and 5 bases at J, with 10 bases between the two ends. Germline CDR1 SEHNR, CDR2 FQNEAQ (reference sequence).

This clonotype was seen more than once but under ten times. The chain recombines TRBV7-9 with TRBJ2-7, with D possibly called TRBD1 or TRBD2 (5 bases each). V was shortened by 4 bases and J by 3 bases, with 10 bases between the two germline ends. Germline CDR1 SEHNR, CDR2 FQNEAQ (reference sequence). This CDR3 has 13 amino acids. CDR3 nucleotide sequence: TGTGCCAGCAGCTCGGGGACCCGCTACGAGCAGTACGTC. Amino acid sequence: CASSSGTRYEQYV.

The chain employs TRBV7-9 and TRBJ1-1; 9 bases agree with TRBD1. V lost 6 bases to trimming and J lost 0 bases; unmatched junction nucleotides: 5. There are 15 residues in the CDR3. Looked up from germline, CDR1 is SEHNR and CDR2 is FQNEAQ (reference sequence). DNA of the CDR3: TGTGCCAGCAGTTCGACAGGGGGTATGAACACTGAAGCTTTCTTT. As protein: CASSSTGGMNTEAFF.

This clonotype was picked up many times. The V call is TRBV7-8, the J call TRBJ2-7, with D hard to call. The V end lost 4 bases, the J end lost 7 bases, and 17 bases lay between the germline ends. There are 14 residues in the CDR3. CDR1 SGHVS and CDR2 FQNEAQ come from the germline V gene. The CDR3 sequence is CASSSGVGQFEQYV. The CDR3 nucleotides are TGTGCCAGCAGCTCGGGCGTAGGGCAATTTGAGCAGTACGTC.

This chain connects TRBV12-3 or TRBV12-4 to TRBJ1-4; D ambiguous. The CDR3 loop spans 12 amino acids. With 7 bases removed from V and 9 bases from J, the gap between germline ends came to 12 bases. The CDR3 region is CASTSSAQKLFF. CDR3 DNA sequence: TGTGCCAGCACCTCATCGGCCCAAAAACTGTTTTTT.

The chain is built from TRBV7-9 and TRBJ1-1; no clear D. The CDR3 covers 12 residues. The germline V gene has CDR1 SEHNR and CDR2 FQNEAQ (reference sequence). V gave up 10 bases and J gave up 2 bases, with 11 bases separating them. DNA for the CDR3: TGTGCCACCGGTTTGGCAAACACTGAAGCTTTCTTT. Its protein product is CATGLANTEAFF.